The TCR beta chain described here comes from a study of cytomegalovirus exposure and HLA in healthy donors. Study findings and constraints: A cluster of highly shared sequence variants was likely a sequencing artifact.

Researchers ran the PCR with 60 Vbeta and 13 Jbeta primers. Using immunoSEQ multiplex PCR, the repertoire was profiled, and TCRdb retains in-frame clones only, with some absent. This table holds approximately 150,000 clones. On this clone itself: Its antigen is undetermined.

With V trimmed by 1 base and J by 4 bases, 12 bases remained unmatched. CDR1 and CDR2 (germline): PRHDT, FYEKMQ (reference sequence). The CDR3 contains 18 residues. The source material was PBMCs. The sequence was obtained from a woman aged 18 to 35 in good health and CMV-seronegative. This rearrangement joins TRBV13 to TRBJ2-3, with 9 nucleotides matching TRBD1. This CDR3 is CASSLEALGQGSADTQYF. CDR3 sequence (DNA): TGTGCCAGCAGCTTAGAAGCCTTGGGACAGGGATCGGCAGATACGCAGTATTTT.